Listed below are T cell receptor beta chains from one sample, sequenced in a study of neurological immune-mediated disorders. TCRdb reanalysed the 5' RACE reads using MiXCR and keeps one entry per CDR3 protein. The sample lists roughly 70,000 distinct CDR3 sequences, 3.5% to 5% seen once, with 1% to 1.5% in the top ten. The sample taken for sequencing was PBMCs. All receptors come from a man aged 30-40 years with multiple sclerosis. Both conserved end residues are part of each CDR3. The D gene is left open where the match is weak. Some rows have no size entry. The others give once, few or many, or a class for an expanded clone.

CDR3 DNA: TGTGCCATCAGTGAGTGGGGGTACAATCAGCCCCAGCATTTT
CDR3 protein: CAISEWGYNQPQHF
clone size: many
J gene: TRBJ1-5
V gene: TRBV10-3
D gene: NA

CDR3 DNA: TGTGCCACCAGTGATTCTAAGGACTTTCAAGAGACCCAGTACTTC
CDR3 protein: CATSDSKDFQETQYF
clone size: NA
J gene: TRBJ2-5
V gene: TRBV24-1
D gene: NA

CDR3 DNA: TGTGCCAGCAGCTTCAGGGTTGGCTACACCTTC
CDR3 protein: CASSFRVGYTF
clone size: NA
J gene: TRBJ1-2
V gene: TRBV5-6
D gene: NA

CDR3 DNA: TGCGCCAGCAGCTTGGACCAGGGTCACGAGCAGTACTTC
CDR3 protein: CASSLDQGHEQYF
clone size: many
J gene: TRBJ2-7
V gene: TRBV5-1
D gene: NA

CDR3 DNA: TGTGCCAGCAGCTTAACAGGGGCCGGTGACACTGAAGCTTTCTTT
CDR3 protein: CASSLTGAGDTEAFF
clone size: many
J gene: TRBJ1-1
V gene: TRBV5-4
D gene: TRBD1

CDR3 DNA: TGTGCCAGCAGCGGGACAGGGCAAGAGACCCAGTACTTC
CDR3 protein: CASSGTGQETQYF
clone size: many
J gene: TRBJ2-5
V gene: TRBV7-9
D gene: TRBD1

CDR3 DNA: TGTGCCAGCAGCCCGACAGGAGTGAACACTGAAGCTTTCTTT
CDR3 protein: CASSPTGVNTEAFF
clone size: many
J gene: TRBJ1-1
V gene: TRBV7-9
D gene: NA

CDR3 DNA: TGCAGTGCTAGCCGGGGGCATCGAAATTCACCCCTCCACTTT
CDR3 protein: CSASRGHRNSPLHF
clone size: many
J gene: TRBJ1-6
V gene: TRBV20-1
D gene: NA

CDR3 DNA: TGTGCCAGCAGCCCTACCACGGAGCTGGGCGAGCAGTACTTC
CDR3 protein: CASSPTTELGEQYF
clone size: many
J gene: TRBJ2-7
V gene: TRBV11-2
D gene: NA

CDR3 DNA: TGTGCCAGCAGCTCCCGGGGGGCCACAGATACGCAGTATTTT
CDR3 protein: CASSSRGATDTQYF
clone size: NA
J gene: TRBJ2-3
V gene: TRBV7-2
D gene: NA

CDR3 DNA: TGTGCCAGCAGCGTAGACCGGGAAAGGGGCTACGAGCAGTACTTC
CDR3 protein: CASSVDRERGYEQYF
clone size: few
J gene: TRBJ2-7
V gene: TRBV9
D gene: NA

CDR3 DNA: TGCGCCAGCAGCTTGACCCCCAGGAGGTTGGACACTGAAGCTTTCTTT
CDR3 protein: CASSLTPRRLDTEAFF
clone size: many
J gene: TRBJ1-1
V gene: TRBV5-1
D gene: NA

CDR3 DNA: TGCAGTGCTAGTTGGCGGGGAAACTACGAGCAGTACTTC
CDR3 protein: CSASWRGNYEQYF
clone size: few
J gene: TRBJ2-7
V gene: TRBV20-1
D gene: NA

CDR3 DNA: TGTGCCAGCAGCAAGGGACAGGGGGTCGGCACTGAAGCTTTCTTT
CDR3 protein: CASSKGQGVGTEAFF
clone size: many
J gene: TRBJ1-1
V gene: TRBV21-1
D gene: NA

CDR3 DNA: TGCGCCAGCAGCTTGTCGGGACAGAGCAATCAGCCCCAGCATTTT
CDR3 protein: CASSLSGQSNQPQHF
clone size: many
J gene: TRBJ1-5
V gene: TRBV5-1
D gene: TRBD1

CDR3 DNA: TGTGCCAGCAGCCAGCCCGGGGGCATTCAGTACTTC
CDR3 protein: CASSQPGGIQYF
clone size: many
J gene: TRBJ2-4
V gene: TRBV3-1
D gene: NA